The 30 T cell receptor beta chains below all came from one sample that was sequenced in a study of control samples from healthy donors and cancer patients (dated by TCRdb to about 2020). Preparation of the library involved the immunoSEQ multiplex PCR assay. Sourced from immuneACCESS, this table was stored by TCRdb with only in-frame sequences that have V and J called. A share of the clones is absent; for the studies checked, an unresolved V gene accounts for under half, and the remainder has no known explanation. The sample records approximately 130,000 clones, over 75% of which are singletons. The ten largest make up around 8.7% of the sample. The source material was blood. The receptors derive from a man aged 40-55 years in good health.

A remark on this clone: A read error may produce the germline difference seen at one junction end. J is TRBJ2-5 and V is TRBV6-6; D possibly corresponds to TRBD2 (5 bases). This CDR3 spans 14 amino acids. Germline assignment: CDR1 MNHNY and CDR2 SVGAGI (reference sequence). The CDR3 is CASSSGLEQEAQYF. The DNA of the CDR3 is TGTGCCAGCAGTTCGGGATTGGAGCAAGAGGCCCAGTACTTC.

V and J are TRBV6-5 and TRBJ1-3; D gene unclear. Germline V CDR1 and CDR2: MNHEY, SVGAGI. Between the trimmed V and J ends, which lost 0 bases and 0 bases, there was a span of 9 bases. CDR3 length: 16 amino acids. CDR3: CASSYSAGSSGNTIYF. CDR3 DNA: TGTGCCAGCAGTTACTCGGCCGGCTCCTCTGGAAACACCATATATTTT.

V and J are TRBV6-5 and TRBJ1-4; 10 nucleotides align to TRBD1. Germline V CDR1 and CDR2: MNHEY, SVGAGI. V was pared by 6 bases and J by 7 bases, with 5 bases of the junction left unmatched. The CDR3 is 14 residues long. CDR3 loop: CASRVGQGSEKLFF. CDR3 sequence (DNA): TGTGCCAGCAGGGTGGGACAGGGGAGTGAAAAACTGTTTTTT.

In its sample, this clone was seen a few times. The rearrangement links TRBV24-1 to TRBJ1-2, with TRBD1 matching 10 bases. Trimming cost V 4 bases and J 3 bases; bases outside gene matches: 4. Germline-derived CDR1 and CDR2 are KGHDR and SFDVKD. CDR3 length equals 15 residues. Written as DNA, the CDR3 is TGTGCCACCAGTGACCCCGGACAGGGGGACTATGGCTACACCTTC. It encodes CATSDPGQGDYGYTF.

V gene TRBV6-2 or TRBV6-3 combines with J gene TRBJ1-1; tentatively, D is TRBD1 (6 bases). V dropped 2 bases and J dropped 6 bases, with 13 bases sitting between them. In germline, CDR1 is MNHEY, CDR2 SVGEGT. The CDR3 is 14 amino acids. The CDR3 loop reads CASSYEPGQPEAFF. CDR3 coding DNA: TGTGCCAGCAGTTACGAGCCCGGACAGCCTGAAGCTTTCTTT.

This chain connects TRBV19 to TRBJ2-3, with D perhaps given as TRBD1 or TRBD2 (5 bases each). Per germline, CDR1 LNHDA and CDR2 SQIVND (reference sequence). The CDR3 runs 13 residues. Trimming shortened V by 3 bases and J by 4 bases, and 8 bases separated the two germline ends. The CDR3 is CASSMQGPDTQYF. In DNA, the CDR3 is TGTGCCAGTAGTATGCAGGGACCAGATACGCAGTATTTT. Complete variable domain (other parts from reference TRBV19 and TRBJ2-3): DGGITQSPKYLFRKEGQNVTLSCEQNLNHDAMYWYRQDPGQGLRLIYYSQIVNDFQKGDIAEGYSVSREKKESFPLTVTSAQKNPTAFYLCASSMQGPDTQYFGPGTRLTVL.

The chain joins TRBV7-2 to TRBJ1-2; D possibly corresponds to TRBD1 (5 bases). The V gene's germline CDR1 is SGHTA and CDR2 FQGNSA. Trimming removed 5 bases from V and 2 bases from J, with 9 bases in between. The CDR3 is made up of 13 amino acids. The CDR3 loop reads CASSEPGNYGYTF. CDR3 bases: TGTGCCAGCAGCGAGCCAGGGAACTATGGCTACACCTTC. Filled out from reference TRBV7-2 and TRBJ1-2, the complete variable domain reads GAGVSQSPSNKVTEKGKDVELRCDPISGHTALYWYRQSLGQGLEFLIYFQGNSAPDKSGLPSDRFSAERTGGSVSTLTIQRTQQEDSAVYLCASSEPGNYGYTFGSGTRLTVV.

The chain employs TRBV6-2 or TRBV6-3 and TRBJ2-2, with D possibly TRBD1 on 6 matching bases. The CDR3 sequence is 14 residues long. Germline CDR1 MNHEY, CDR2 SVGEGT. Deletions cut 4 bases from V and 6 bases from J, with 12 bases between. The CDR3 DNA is TGTGCCAGCAGTTTTCGACAGGCTGCCGGGGAGCTGTTTTTT. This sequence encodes CASSFRQAAGELFF.

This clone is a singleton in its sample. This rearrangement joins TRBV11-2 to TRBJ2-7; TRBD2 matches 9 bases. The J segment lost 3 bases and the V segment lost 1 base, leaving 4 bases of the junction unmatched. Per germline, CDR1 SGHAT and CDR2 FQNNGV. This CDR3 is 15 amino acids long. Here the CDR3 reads CASSLGGGVYYEQYF. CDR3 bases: TGTGCCAGCAGCTTAGGCGGGGGGGTCTACTACGAGCAGTACTTC. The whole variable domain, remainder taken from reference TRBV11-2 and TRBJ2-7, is EAGVAQSPRYKIIEKRQSVAFWCNPISGHATLYWYQQILGQGPKLLIQFQNNGVVDDSQLPKDRFSAERLKGVDSTLKIQPAKLEDSAVYLCASSLGGGVYYEQYFGPGTRLTVT.

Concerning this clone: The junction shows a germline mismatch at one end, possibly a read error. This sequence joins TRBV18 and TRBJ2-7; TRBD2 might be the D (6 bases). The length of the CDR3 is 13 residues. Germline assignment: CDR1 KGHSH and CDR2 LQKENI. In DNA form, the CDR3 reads TGTGTCAGCTCTCTGACTAGTCTCCACGAGCAGTACTTC. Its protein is CVSSLTSLHEQYF.

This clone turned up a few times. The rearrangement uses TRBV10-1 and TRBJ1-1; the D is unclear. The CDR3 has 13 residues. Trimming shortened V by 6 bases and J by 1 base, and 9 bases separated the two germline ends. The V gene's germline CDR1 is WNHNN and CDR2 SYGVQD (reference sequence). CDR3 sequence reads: CASREQWNTEAFF. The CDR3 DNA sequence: TGCGCCAGCAGGGAACAATGGAACACTGAAGCTTTCTTT.

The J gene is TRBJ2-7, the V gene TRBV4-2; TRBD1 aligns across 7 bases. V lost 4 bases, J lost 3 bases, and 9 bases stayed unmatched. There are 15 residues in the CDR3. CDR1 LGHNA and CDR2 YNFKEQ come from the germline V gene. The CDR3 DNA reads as TGTGCCAGCAGCCGGGTGGGACAGACTAACTACGAGCAGTACTTC. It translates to CASSRVGQTNYEQYF.

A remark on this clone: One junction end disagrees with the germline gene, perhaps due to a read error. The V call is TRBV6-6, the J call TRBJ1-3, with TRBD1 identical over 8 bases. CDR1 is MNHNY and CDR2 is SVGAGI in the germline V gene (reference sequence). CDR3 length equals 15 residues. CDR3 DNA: TGTGCCAGCAGTACGCGACAGGGGTCTGGAAACACCATACATTTT. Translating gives CASSTRQGSGNTIHF.

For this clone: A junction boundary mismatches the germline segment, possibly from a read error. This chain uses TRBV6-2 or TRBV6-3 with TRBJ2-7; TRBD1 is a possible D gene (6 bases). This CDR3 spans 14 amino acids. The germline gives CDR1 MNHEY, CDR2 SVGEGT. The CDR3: CASSYEDRTYVQYF. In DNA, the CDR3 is TGTGCCAGCAGTTACGAGGACAGAACCTACGTGCAGTACTTC.

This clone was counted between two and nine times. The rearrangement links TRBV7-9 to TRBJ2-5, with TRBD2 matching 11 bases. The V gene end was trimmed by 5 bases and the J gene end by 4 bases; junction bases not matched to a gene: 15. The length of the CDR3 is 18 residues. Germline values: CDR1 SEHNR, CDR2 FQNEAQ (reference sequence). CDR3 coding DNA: TGTGCCAGCAGCGTCACTAGCGGGGGATTTCGAGATGGAGAGACCCAGTACTTC. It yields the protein CASSVTSGGFRDGETQYF. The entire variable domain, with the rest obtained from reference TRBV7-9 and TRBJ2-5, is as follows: DTGVSQNPRHKITKRGQNVTFRCDPISEHNRLYWYRQTLGQGPEFLTYFQNEAQLEKSRLLSDRFSAERPKGSFSTLEIQRTEQGDSAMYLCASSVTSGGFRDGETQYFGPGTRLLVL.

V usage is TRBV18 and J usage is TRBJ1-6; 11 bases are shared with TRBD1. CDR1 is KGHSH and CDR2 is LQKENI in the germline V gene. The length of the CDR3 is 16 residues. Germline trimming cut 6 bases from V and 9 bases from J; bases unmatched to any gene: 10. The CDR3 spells CASSSYIGTGGSPLHF. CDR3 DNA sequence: TGTGCCAGCTCCTCGTATATCGGGACAGGGGGTTCACCCCTCCACTTT.

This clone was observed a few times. The CDR3 region has the DNA TGTGCCAGCAGCTTCGCCAGGGCTTTACGAAACACCATATATTTT. Amino acids: CASSFARALRNTIYF. The chain links TRBV11-2 to TRBJ1-3, with D tentatively TRBD1 (5 bases). The V and J ends lost 3 bases and 5 bases respectively, with 14 bases between them. The CDR3 spans 15 residues. Germline V gene sequence: CDR1 SGHAT, CDR2 FQNNGV.

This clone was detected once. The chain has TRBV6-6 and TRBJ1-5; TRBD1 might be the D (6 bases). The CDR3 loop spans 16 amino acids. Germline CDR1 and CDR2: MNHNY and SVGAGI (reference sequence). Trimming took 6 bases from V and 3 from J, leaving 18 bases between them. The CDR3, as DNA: TGTGCCAGCAGCCCGAAGCTTGGACAGTTCAATCAGCCCCAGCATTTT. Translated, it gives CASSPKLGQFNQPQHF.

The CDR3 region is CASSGRDPSYGYTF. The CDR3, as DNA: TGTGCCAGCAGCGGGAGGGATCCCAGCTATGGCTACACCTTC. This sequence joins TRBV7-2 and TRBJ1-2; D uncertain. The CDR3 covers 14 residues. The germline V gene encodes CDR1 SGHTA and CDR2 FQGNSA. Trimming stripped 5 bases from V and 4 bases from J, with 14 bases between.

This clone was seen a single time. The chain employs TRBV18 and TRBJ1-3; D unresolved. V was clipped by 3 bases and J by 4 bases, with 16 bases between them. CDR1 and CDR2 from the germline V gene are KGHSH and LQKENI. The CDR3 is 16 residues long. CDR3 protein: CASSPLRDQLGNTIYF. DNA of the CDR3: TGTGCCAGCTCACCTTTGAGGGATCAGCTGGGAAACACCATATATTTT. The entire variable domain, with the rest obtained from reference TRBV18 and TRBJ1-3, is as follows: NAGVMQNPRHLVRRRGQEARLRCSPMKGHSHVYWYRQLPEEGLKFMVYLQKENIIDESGMPKERFSAEFPKEGPSILRIQQVVRGDSAAYFCASSPLRDQLGNTIYFGEGSWLTVV.

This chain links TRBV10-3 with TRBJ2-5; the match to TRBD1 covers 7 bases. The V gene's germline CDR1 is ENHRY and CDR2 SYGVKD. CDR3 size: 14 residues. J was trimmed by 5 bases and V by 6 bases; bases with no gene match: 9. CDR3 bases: TGTGCCATCAGCCCTACAGGGGTTTGGGAGACCCAGTACTTC. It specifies CAISPTGVWETQYF.

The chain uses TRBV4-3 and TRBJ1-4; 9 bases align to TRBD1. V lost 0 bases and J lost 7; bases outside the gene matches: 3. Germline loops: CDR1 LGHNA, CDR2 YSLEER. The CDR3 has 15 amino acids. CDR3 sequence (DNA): TGCGCCAGCAGCCAAGATTGGACAGGGGTTGAAAAACTGTTTTTT. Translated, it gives CASSQDWTGVEKLFF.

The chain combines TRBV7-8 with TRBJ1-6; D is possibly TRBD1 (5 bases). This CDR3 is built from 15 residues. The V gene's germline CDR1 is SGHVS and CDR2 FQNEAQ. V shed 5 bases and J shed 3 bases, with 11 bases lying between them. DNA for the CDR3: TGTGCCAGCAGCCCCCGCGGGGGCTATAATTCACCCCTCCACTTT. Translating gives CASSPRGGYNSPLHF.

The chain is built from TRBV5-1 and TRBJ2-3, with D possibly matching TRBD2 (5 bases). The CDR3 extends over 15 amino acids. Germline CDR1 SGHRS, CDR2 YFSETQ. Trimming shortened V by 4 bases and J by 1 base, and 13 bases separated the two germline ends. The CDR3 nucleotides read TGCGCCAGCAGCCCTCTCCCCGGGGGCACAGATACGCAGTATTTT. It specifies CASSPLPGGTDTQYF.

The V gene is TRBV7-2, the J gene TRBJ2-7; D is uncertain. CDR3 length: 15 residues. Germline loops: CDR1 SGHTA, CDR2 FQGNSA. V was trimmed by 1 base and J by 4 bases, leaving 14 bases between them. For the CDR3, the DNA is TGTGCCAGCAGCTTAGGCGGCAGTGGGTTTTACGAGCAGTACTTC. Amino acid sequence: CASSLGGSGFYEQYF.

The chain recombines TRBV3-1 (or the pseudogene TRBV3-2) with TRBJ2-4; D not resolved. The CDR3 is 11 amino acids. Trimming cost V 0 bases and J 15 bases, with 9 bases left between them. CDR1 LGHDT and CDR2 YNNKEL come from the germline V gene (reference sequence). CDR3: CASSQDWGMYF. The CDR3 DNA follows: TGTGCCAGCAGCCAAGATTGGGGAATGTACTTC.

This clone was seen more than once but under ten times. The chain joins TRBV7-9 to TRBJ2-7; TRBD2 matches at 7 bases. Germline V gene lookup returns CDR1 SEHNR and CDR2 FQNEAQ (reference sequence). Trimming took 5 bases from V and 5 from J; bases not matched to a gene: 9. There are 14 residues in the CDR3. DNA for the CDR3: TGTGCCAGCAGCCCCCATCGGGGGGTGGACGAGCAGTACTTC. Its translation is CASSPHRGVDEQYF.

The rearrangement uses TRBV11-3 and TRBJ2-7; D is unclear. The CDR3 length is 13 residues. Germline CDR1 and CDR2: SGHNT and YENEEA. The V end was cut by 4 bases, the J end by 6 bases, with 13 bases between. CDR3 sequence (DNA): TGTGCCAGCAGCTGGAACGGTATGAGCGAGCAGTACTTC. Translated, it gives CASSWNGMSEQYF.

This chain's CDR3 is CATSRGGVLEKNYGYTF. CDR3 nucleotide sequence: TGTGCCACCAGCAGAGGCGGGGTGTTAGAGAAAAACTATGGCTACACCTTC. The V call is TRBV15, the J call TRBJ1-2, with no clear D. Germline V gives CDR1 LNHNV, CDR2 YYDKDF (reference sequence). This CDR3 contains 17 residues. V was clipped by 1 base and J by 2 bases, with 17 bases between them.

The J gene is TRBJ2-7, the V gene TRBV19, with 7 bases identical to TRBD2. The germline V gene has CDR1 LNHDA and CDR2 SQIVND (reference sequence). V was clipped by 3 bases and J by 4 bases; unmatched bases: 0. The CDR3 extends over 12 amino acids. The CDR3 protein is CASSMGGYEQYF. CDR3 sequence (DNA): TGTGCCAGTAGTATGGGAGGGTACGAGCAGTACTTC.